These 20 T cell receptor beta chains came from one sample sequenced in a study of cytotoxic CD8 clonotypes in ibrutinib-treated CLL. Measured with immunoSEQ multiplex PCR; TCRdb has only the in-frame clones, and not every one. The table includes just over 200,000 clones, 75% to 80% detected once. This sample comprised PBMCs, obtained after 12 months of ibrutinib treatment. The receptors shown here come from a human donor with chronic lymphocytic leukemia.

The chain carries TRBV6-5 and TRBJ2-5, with D unresolved. CDR1 MNHEY and CDR2 SVGAGI come from the germline V gene. V was shortened by 6 bases and J by 6 bases, with 14 bases between the two germline ends. The CDR3 contains 13 residues. The chain's CDR3 is CASSPDPRKTQYF. The DNA for the CDR3 is TGTGCCAGCAGCCCCGACCCAAGGAAGACCCAGTACTTC.

The J gene is TRBJ2-3, the V gene TRBV6-5; perhaps TRBD2 as D (7 bases). The CDR3 has 12 residues. V was cut by 6 bases and J by 8 bases, with 12 bases left in between. Germline CDR1 is MNHEY and CDR2 is SVGAGI. This chain's CDR3 is CASRRGLGTQYF. CDR3 nucleotide sequence: TGTGCCAGCAGGCGGGGGCTGGGTACGCAGTATTTT.

V usage is TRBV2 and J usage is TRBJ2-6, with 7 bases that match TRBD1. CDR3 size: 15 residues. Per the germline V gene, CDR1 is SNHLY and CDR2 is FYNNEI. The V segment lost 8 bases and the J segment 1 base; nucleotides outside the gene matches: 5. Written as DNA, the CDR3 is TGTGCCAGCTTTGACAGGGCTTCTGGGGCCAACGTCCTGACTTTC. Amino acid sequence: CASFDRASGANVLTF.

The rearrangement links TRBV30 to TRBJ2-7; tentatively, D is TRBD1 (6 bases). Trimming removed 2 bases at V and 9 bases at J, with 32 bases between. The CDR3 spans 18 residues. The germline CDR1 and CDR2 sequences are GTSNPN and SVGIG (reference sequence). CDR3 nucleotide sequence: TGTGCCTGGAGTTTCTCCGAGGGGGTGGATTCGGCCCGGATTCGGCAGTACTTC. It specifies CAWSFSEGVDSARIRQYF.

In this sample, this clone turned up once. The genes are TRBV27 and TRBJ2-3; no clear D gene. The germline gives CDR1 MNHEY, CDR2 SMNVEV (reference sequence). V was trimmed by 3 bases and J by 6 bases, leaving 7 bases between them. The CDR3 is 12 amino acids. In nucleotides, the CDR3 is TGTGCCAGCAGTTTTGAGAAGGATACGCAGTATTTT. Protein product: CASSFEKDTQYF.

The chain employs TRBV27 and TRBJ1-5; 11 bases are a match to TRBD1. Trimming took 5 bases from V and 6 from J; bases not matched to a gene: 3. Germline V gene data show CDR1 as MNHEY and CDR2 as SMNVEV (reference sequence). The CDR3 is made up of 14 amino acids. The chain's CDR3 is CASSRTGGGQPQHF. In DNA, the CDR3 is TGTGCCAGCAGTCGGACAGGGGGCGGTCAGCCCCAGCATTTT.

V is TRBV15 and J is TRBJ1-2; no reliable D call. Germline V gene lookup returns CDR1 LNHNV and CDR2 YYDKDF (reference sequence). The CDR3 consists of 16 residues. Trimming removed 0 bases at V and 4 bases at J, with 15 bases between. The CDR3 reads CATSRDMEFVRYGYTF. The CDR3 nucleotides read TGTGCCACCAGCAGAGATATGGAATTTGTGCGCTATGGCTACACCTTC.

V gene TRBV5-1 combines with J gene TRBJ2-2; D might be TRBD1 (6 bases). Germline-derived CDR1 and CDR2 are SGHRS and YFSETQ. This CDR3 has 14 amino acids. Trimming took off 2 bases at V and 2 bases at J, with 7 bases between the two ends. CDR3 nucleotide sequence: TGCGCCAGCAGCTTACAGGGCAACACCGGGGAGCTGTTTTTT. Protein product: CASSLQGNTGELFF.

This clone was picked up a small number of times. The chain employs TRBV25-1 and TRBJ2-7; D not resolved. The CDR3 extends over 8 amino acids. Trimming took 8 bases from V and 12 from J, leaving 8 bases between them. CDR1 is MGHDK, CDR2 SYGVNS, per germline. CDR3 sequence: CASPARYF. The CDR3 region has the DNA TGTGCCAGCCCCGCCCGGTACTTC.

The chain couples TRBV6-1 to TRBJ2-1; 14 nucleotides line up with TRBD2. CDR1 is MNHNS, CDR2 SASEGT, per germline. The CDR3 contains 15 residues. V gave up 5 bases and J gave up 9 bases; unmatched junction bases: 6. CDR3 coding DNA: TGTGCCAGCAGTAGGGGACTAGCGGGAGTCCCTGAGCAGTTCTTC. Its translation is CASSRGLAGVPEQFF.

The chain carries TRBV9 and TRBJ1-4, with D perhaps matching TRBD1 (5 bases). Between the trimmed V and J ends, which lost 0 bases and 2 bases, there was a span of 11 bases. Germline V lookup: CDR1 SGDLS, CDR2 YYNGEE. CDR3 size: 16 residues. The CDR3 DNA reads as TGTGCCAGCAGCGTAGCGAGTGCAGGGACTAATGAAAAACTGTTTTTT. Translating it yields CASSVASAGTNEKLFF.

The chain uses TRBV9 and TRBJ2-5, with 11 bases matching TRBD2. V shed 0 bases and J 3 bases; nucleotides not matched to a gene: 4. The CDR3 is 16 residues long. Germline V gene lookup returns CDR1 SGDLS and CDR2 YYNGEE. CDR3 nucleotide sequence: TGTGCCAGCAGCGTAGGGCCTAGCGGGGGGAAAGAGACCCAGTACTTC. Protein sequence: CASSVGPSGGKETQYF.

The chain uses TRBV5-1 and TRBJ2-1; 10 bases line up with TRBD2. Germline assignment: CDR1 SGHRS and CDR2 YFSETQ. V lost 4 bases, J lost 7 bases, and 11 bases stayed unmatched. This CDR3 is built from 16 residues. The CDR3 is CASSAAPLAGDNEQFF. In DNA form, the CDR3 reads TGCGCCAGCAGCGCCGCCCCGCTAGCGGGGGATAATGAGCAGTTCTTC.

The sample holds a few counts of this clone. This sequence joins TRBV25-1 and TRBJ2-7; the D call may be TRBD1 or TRBD2 (5 bases each). The germline gives CDR1 MGHDK, CDR2 SYGVNS. V lost 4 bases to trimming and J lost 2 bases, with 18 bases between them. The CDR3 spans 16 residues. The CDR3 reads CASSAYGAGLPYEQYF. The CDR3 nucleotides read TGTGCCAGCAGTGCTTACGGGGCAGGGCTTCCCTACGAGCAGTACTTC.

This chain links TRBV28 with TRBJ2-1, with no clear D. The CDR3 covers 12 residues. The germline CDR1 and CDR2 sequences are MDHEN and SYDVKM. Trimming stripped 8 bases from V and 1 base from J, with 6 bases between. The CDR3 DNA is TGTGCCAGCTCGGCTTCCTACAATGAGCAGTTCTTC. Translated, it gives CASSASYNEQFF.

The chain employs TRBV6-4 and TRBJ2-6, with D unclear. CDR3 length: 15 residues. V was cut by 5 bases and J by 0 bases, with 8 bases left in between. Germline CDR1 reads MRHNA; CDR2 reads SNTAGT. The CDR3 sequence: CASSRVISGANVLTF. The DNA for the CDR3 is TGTGCCAGCAGTAGAGTTATCTCTGGGGCCAACGTCCTGACTTTC.

CDR3 bases: TGTGCCGGCGCAACAGCTAGCCTAAATGAAAAACTGTTTTTT. This codes for CAGATASLNEKLFF. The V and J genes are TRBV2 and TRBJ1-4, with no clear D. The ends were cut back, 11 bases at V and 5 bases at J, with 18 bases in the middle. There are 14 residues in the CDR3. The V gene's germline CDR1 is SNHLY and CDR2 FYNNEI.

About this clone: One junction end disagrees with the germline gene, perhaps due to a read error. The rearrangement links TRBV7-7 to TRBJ2-2, with 8 bases fitting TRBD2. Germline CDR1 and CDR2: SSHAT and FNYEAQ (reference sequence). This CDR3 region has 17 residues. CDR3: CASSTATAGDLGGELFF. The CDR3 DNA follows: TGTGCTAGCAGCACCGCGACAGCGGGAGATCTTGGGGGAGAGCTGTTTTTT.

This clone came up a few times. V usage is TRBV6-5 and J usage is TRBJ1-6, with D possibly matching TRBD1 (5 bases). The ends were cut back, 8 bases at V and 7 bases at J, with 12 bases in the middle. The CDR3 contains 13 residues. From germline, CDR1 is MNHEY and CDR2 SVGAGI. The CDR3 sequence is CASLGTLNSPLHF. The CDR3 bases are TGTGCCAGCCTAGGGACTCTAAATTCACCCCTCCACTTT.

The V call is TRBV6-6, the J call TRBJ1-2, with unresolved D. The germline gives CDR1 MNHNY, CDR2 SVGAGI (reference sequence). This CDR3 is built from 12 residues. Trimming shortened V by 0 bases and J by 8 bases, and 7 bases separated the two germline ends. Here the CDR3 reads CASSYSGYGYTF. In nucleotides, the CDR3 is TGTGCCAGCAGTTACTCGGGATACGGCTACACCTTC.